This TCR beta chain derives from a study of T cells in Graves' hyperthyroidism and ophthalmopathy. Study results and caveats: Progression to ophthalmopathy was predicted a median of roughly 6.6 months early.

This clonotype was found many times. Its target is not known. Amplified TCR beta CDR3 regions derived from RNA transcripts. The HTBI set primed first-round TCR CDR3 RT-PCR. TCRdb reanalysed the multiplex PCR reads using MiXCR and keeps one entry per CDR3 protein. The data hold roughly 180,000 distinct CDR3 sequences, with more than 15% observed a single time. V dropped 6 bases and J dropped 6; count of bases not matched to a gene: 15. This CDR3 is 17 amino acids long. Patients were excluded because of uncontrolled infection, other autoimmune disease, pregnancy or lactation. The chain carries TRBV12-3 or TRBV12-4 and TRBJ2-1; 9 bases are a match to TRBD1. The receptor comes from a woman in her 50s with Graves' hyperthyroidism. Input material: blood. The CDR3 loop reads CASRPNPGQGSFNEQFF. The CDR3, as DNA: TGTGCCAGCAGGCCTAACCCGGGACAGGGATCATTCAATGAGCAGTTCTTC.